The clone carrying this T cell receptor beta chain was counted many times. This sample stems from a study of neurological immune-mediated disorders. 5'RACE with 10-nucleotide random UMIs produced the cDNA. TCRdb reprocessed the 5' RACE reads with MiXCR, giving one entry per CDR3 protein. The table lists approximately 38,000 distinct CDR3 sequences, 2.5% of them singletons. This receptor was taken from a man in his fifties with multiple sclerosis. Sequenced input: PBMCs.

CDR3 in amino acids: CASSPDMGNTEAFF. The CDR3 region has the DNA TGCGCCAGCAGCCCCGACATGGGGAACACTGAAGCTTTCTTT. V gene TRBV5-1 combines with J gene TRBJ1-1; D remains unclear. The germline CDR1 and CDR2 sequences are SGHRS and YFSETQ. The V end lost 4 bases, the J end lost 1 base, and 11 bases lay between the germline ends. The CDR3 is 14 amino acids.